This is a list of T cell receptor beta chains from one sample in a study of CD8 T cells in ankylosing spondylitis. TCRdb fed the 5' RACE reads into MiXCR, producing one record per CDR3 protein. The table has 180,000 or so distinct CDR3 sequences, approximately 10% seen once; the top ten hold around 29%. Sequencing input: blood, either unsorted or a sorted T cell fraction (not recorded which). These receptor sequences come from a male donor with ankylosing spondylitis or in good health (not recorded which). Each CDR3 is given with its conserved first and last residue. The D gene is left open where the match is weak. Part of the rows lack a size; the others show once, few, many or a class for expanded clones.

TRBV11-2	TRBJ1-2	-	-	CASTLGGAVDYGYTF	TGTGCCAGCACCCTAGGGGGGGCAGTGGACTATGGCTACACCTTC
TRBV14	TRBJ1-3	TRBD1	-	CASSLTGESGNTIYF	TGTGCCAGCAGCCTGACAGGGGAATCTGGAAACACCATATATTTT
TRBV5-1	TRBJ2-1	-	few	CASLEARDFMHFF	TGCGCCAGCTTGGAAGCACGGGACTTCATGCATTTCTTC
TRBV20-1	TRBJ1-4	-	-	CSAPRAGGGNEKLFF	TGCAGTGCCCCTAGAGCGGGCGGGGGTAATGAAAAACTGTTTTTT
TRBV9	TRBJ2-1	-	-	CASSVASNEQFF	TGTGCCAGCAGCGTAGCGTCCAATGAGCAGTTCTTC
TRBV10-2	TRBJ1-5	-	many	CASSESGALGYQPQHF	TGCGCCAGCAGTGAGTCGGGAGCCTTGGGGTATCAGCCCCAGCATTTT
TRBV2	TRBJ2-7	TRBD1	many	CASMALGTGGYEQYF	TGTGCCAGCATGGCCCTCGGGACAGGGGGCTACGAGCAGTACTTC
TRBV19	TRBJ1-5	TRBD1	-	CASSRTDRGNQPQHF	TGTGCCAGTAGTAGAACGGACAGGGGAAATCAGCCCCAGCATTTT
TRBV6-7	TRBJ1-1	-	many	CASSYSIVWRGMNTEAFF	TGTGCCAGCAGTTACTCGATAGTTTGGAGGGGGATGAACACTGAAGCTTTCTTT
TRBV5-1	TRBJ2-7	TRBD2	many	CASSSTTSGTYEQYF	TGCGCCAGCAGCTCCACGACTAGCGGGACCTACGAGCAGTACTTC
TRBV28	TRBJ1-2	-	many	CASSLMDDGYTF	TGTGCCAGCAGTTTAATGGATGATGGCTACACCTTC
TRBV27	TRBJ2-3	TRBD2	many	CASSPTGLATKADTQYF	TGTGCCAGCAGCCCCACGGGACTAGCGACTAAAGCAGATACGCAGTATTTT
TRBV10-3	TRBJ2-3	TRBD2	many	CAISAPPGGETDTQYF	TGTGCCATCAGTGCGCCTCCGGGGGGAGAGACAGATACGCAGTATTTT
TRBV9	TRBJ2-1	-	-	CASSVAQGYNEQFF	TGTGCCAGCAGCGTAGCTCAGGGATACAATGAGCAGTTCTTC
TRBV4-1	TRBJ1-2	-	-	CASSPDGTMGYTF	TGCGCCAGCAGCCCCGACGGGACTATGGGCTACACCTTC
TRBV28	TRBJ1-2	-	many	CASYWGQGYTF	TGTGCCAGCTACTGGGGGCAAGGCTACACCTTC
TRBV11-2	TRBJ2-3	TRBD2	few	CASTLLAATDTQYF	TGTGCCAGCACCTTACTAGCGGCCACAGATACGCAGTATTTT
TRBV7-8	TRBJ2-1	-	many	CASSLRLEIWGEQFF	TGTGCCAGCAGCTTACGGCTAGAAATATGGGGTGAGCAGTTCTTC
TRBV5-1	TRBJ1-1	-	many	CASNRDRNTEAFF	TGCGCCAGTAACAGGGATAGGAACACTGAAGCTTTCTTT
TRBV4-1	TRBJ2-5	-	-	CASSQDHPGEETQYF	TGCGCCAGCAGCCAAGATCATCCAGGCGAGGAGACCCAGTACTTC
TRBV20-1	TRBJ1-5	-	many	CSAGGRGSNQPQHF	TGCAGTGCCGGGGGTAGGGGTAGCAATCAGCCCCAGCATTTT
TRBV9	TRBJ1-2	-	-	CASSPPSGHLYGYTF	TGTGCCAGCAGCCCTCCGTCCGGACACCTCTATGGCTACACCTTC
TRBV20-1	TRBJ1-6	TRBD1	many	CSARGTGINSPLHF	TGCAGTGCTAGAGGGACAGGGATTAATTCACCCCTCCACTTT
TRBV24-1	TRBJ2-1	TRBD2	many	CATSETSGSSYNEQFF	TGTGCCACCAGTGAGACTAGCGGAAGCTCCTACAATGAGCAGTTCTTC
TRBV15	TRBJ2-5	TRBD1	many	CATSRDRVVFSLAVETQYF	TGTGCCACCAGTCGGGACAGGGTGGTCTTTTCGCTAGCTGTGGAGACCCAGTACTTC
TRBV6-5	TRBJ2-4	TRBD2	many	CASSYQIAGGPHIQYF	TGTGCCAGCAGTTACCAGATAGCGGGAGGGCCGCACATTCAGTACTTC
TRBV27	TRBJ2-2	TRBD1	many	CASSWQGANTGELFF	TGTGCCAGCAGTTGGCAGGGGGCGAACACCGGGGAGCTGTTTTTT
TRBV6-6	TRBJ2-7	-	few	CASSYKGDEQYF	TGTGCCAGCAGTTACAAGGGGGACGAGCAGTACTTC
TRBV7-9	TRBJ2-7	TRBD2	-	CASSLIAGGNEQYF	TGTGCCAGCAGCTTAATAGCGGGAGGCAATGAGCAGTACTTC
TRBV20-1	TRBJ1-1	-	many	CSARDQGVGEAFF	TGCAGTGCTAGAGATCAAGGGGTTGGAGAAGCTTTCTTT
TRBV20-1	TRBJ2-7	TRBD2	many	CSAGLAGGPGEQYF	TGCAGTGCGGGACTAGCGGGAGGGCCGGGGGAGCAGTACTTC
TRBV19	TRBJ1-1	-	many	CASSIRGKGTEAFF	TGTGCCAGTAGTATTCGGGGGAAGGGGACTGAAGCTTTCTTT
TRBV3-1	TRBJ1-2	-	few	CASSPPGVIGYTF	TGTGCCAGCAGCCCGCCCGGGGTGATCGGCTACACCTTC
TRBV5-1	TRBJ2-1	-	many	CASTRSGTEQFF	TGCGCCAGCACCCGGTCGGGTACTGAGCAGTTCTTC
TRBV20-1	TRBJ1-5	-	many	CSAIRPNPNQPQHF	TGCAGTGCTATCCGCCCTAACCCAAATCAGCCCCAGCATTTT
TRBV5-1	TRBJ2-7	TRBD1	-	CASSFTGQGGWGAYEQYF	TGCGCCAGCAGCTTCACGGGACAGGGAGGGTGGGGAGCCTACGAGCAGTACTTC
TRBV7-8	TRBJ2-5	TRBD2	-	CARSAGGLAGAQYF	TGTGCCAGAAGCGCCGGGGGACTAGCGGGTGCCCAGTACTTC
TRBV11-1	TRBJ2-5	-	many	CASSSGRHQETQYF	TGTGCCAGCAGCTCGGGACGCCACCAAGAGACCCAGTACTTC
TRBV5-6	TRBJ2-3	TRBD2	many	CASSVPSAGARTDTQYF	TGTGCCAGCAGTGTCCCCTCAGCGGGGGCCCGCACAGATACGCAGTATTTT
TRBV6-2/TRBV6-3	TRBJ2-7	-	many	CASSYSKGVEQYF	TGTGCCAGCAGTTATTCGAAAGGGGTCGAGCAGTACTTC
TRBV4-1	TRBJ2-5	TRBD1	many	CASSLRDRGLQETQYF	TGCGCCAGCAGCCTCCGGGACAGGGGGCTACAAGAGACCCAGTACTTC
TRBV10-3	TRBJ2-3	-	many	CAISGLVLDTQYF	TGTGCCATCAGTGGACTAGTCTTAGATACGCAGTATTTT
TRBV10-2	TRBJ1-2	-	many	CATTPPGSYGYTF	TGCGCCACCACCCCTCCGGGCAGCTATGGCTACACCTTC
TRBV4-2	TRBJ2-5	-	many	CASSQDGALGETQYF	TGTGCCAGCAGCCAAGATGGGGCGTTGGGAGAGACCCAGTACTTC
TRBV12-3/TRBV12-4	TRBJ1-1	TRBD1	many	CASSLRDRAAEAFF	TGTGCCAGCAGTCTCCGGGACAGGGCGGCTGAAGCTTTCTTT
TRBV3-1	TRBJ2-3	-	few	CASTPRVRHPTDTQYF	TGTGCCAGCACCCCCAGGGTAAGGCACCCCACAGATACGCAGTATTTT
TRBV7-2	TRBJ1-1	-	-	CASSLYERRGAEAFF	TGTGCCAGCAGCTTATATGAACGACGGGGAGCTGAAGCTTTCTTT
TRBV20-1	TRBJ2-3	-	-	CSARDRSRTGATDTQYF	TGCAGTGCTAGAGATCGGAGTAGGACGGGAGCCACAGATACGCAGTATTTT
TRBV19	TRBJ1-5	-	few	CASSINGGDGKLPQHF	TGTGCCAGTAGTATAAACGGAGGGGACGGAAAATTGCCCCAGCATTTT
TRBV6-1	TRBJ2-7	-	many	CASRWDLSYEQYF	TGTGCCAGCAGATGGGACCTTTCCTACGAGCAGTACTTC
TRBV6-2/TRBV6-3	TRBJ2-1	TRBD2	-	CASRAGAPKQFF	TGTGCCAGCAGGGCGGGAGCCCCCAAGCAGTTCTTC
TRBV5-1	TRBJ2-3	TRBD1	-	CASSSQGALDTQYF	TGCGCCAGCAGCTCACAGGGGGCTTTAGATACGCAGTATTTT
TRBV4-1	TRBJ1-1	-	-	CASSQVQVTEAFF	TGCGCCAGCAGCCAAGTTCAGGTTACTGAAGCTTTCTTT
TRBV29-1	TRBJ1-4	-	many	CSVDEGGTNEKLFF	TGCAGCGTTGATGAGGGGGGAACTAATGAAAAACTGTTTTTT